This T cell receptor (beta chain) was recorded in a study of fetal regulatory T cell absence and autoimmunity. Study-level results: Oligoclonal TCR enrichment in pancreas over cord blood reached over 85-fold for some clones.

Sequencing used immunoSEQ multiplex PCR; TCRdb keeps in-frame clones, though not all of them. The profile shows approximately 46,000 clones, around 83% of them singletons. Per the germline V gene, CDR1 is MNHEY and CDR2 is SMNVEV (reference sequence). V was cut by 1 base and J by 6 bases, with 5 bases left in between. The CDR3 runs to 12 residues. As for this clone: The antigen is not known.

This sequence originates from a newborn boy with IPEX syndrome. The chain is built from TRBV27 and TRBJ2-3; D not resolved. The specimen sequenced was cord blood. The CDR3 DNA reads TGTGCCAGCAGTTTATTTGGGGATACGCAGTATTTT. Translation: CASSLFGDTQYF.